This T cell receptor beta chain was recovered during a study of siplizumab effects on memory and regulatory T cells. There are 16 residues in the CDR3. Germline assignment: CDR1 SEHNR and CDR2 FQNEAQ (reference sequence). V shed 5 bases and J 0 bases; nucleotides not matched to a gene: 6. The table came from immunoSEQ multiplex PCR; TCRdb's copy has only in-frame clones and leaves some out. The sample includes tens of thousands of clones, 87% of them seen just once. Sequenced input: Tregs sorted from blood. V is TRBV7-9 and J is TRBJ1-3, with TRBD1 identical over 8 bases. This receptor was obtained from a human donor in good health. This CDR3 reads CASSLGQASSGNTIYF. CDR3 bases: TGTGCCAGCAGCCTGGGACAGGCATCCTCTGGAAACACCATATATTTT.